These 30 T cell receptor beta chains were sequenced from one sample in a study of cytomegalovirus exposure and HLA in healthy donors. With 60 Vbeta and 13 Jbeta primers, the PCR was carried out. The data were produced by immunoSEQ multiplex PCR, yet TCRdb's version contains in-frame clones alone and is incomplete. The sample includes about 150,000 clones, 60% to 75% seen only once; the top ten take 2.8%. Material for sequencing was PBMCs. These receptor sequences come from a man aged 18-30 years in good health and CMV-seronegative.

As to this clone: This sample also contains other DNA sequences that code for the same CDR3. CDR3 sequence (DNA): TGTGCCTGGATCCCCCCCGGGACACTCGGTGTATCGTATGGCTACACCTTC. This translates into CAWIPPGTLGVSYGYTF. The chain employs TRBV30 and TRBJ1-2; a possible D gene is TRBD1 (6 bases). V shed 4 bases and J shed 5 bases, with 26 bases lying between them. Germline CDR1 reads GTSNPN; CDR2 reads SVGIG (reference sequence). The CDR3 totals 17 residues.

The chain has TRBV2 and TRBJ2-7, with 9 positions matching TRBD1. The trim removed 3 bases at V and 2 bases at J, leaving 5 bases unmatched. This CDR3 has 15 amino acids. Germline CDR1 SNHLY, CDR2 FYNNEI. CDR3 residues: CASSDSRQGAYEQYF. The CDR3 DNA follows: TGTGCCAGCAGTGACTCGCGACAGGGGGCCTACGAGCAGTACTTC.

This chain uses TRBV5-4 with TRBJ2-2; TRBD1 is a possible D gene (6 bases). Per the germline V gene, CDR1 is SGHNT and CDR2 is YYREEE (reference sequence). With 4 bases removed from V and 1 base from J, the gap between germline ends came to 11 bases. This CDR3 region has 15 residues. CDR3 sequence (DNA): TGTGCCAGCAGCACTTGGGGACAGAACACCGGGGAGCTGTTTTTT. Amino acid sequence: CASSTWGQNTGELFF.

J is TRBJ2-3 and V is TRBV18, with a weak D call TRBD2 (6 bases). In germline, CDR1 is KGHSH, CDR2 LQKENI. The CDR3 contains 16 residues. V was trimmed by 1 base and J by 0 bases, leaving 11 bases between them. The CDR3 DNA follows: TGTGCCAGCTCACCACTGGCGGGGCCTAGCACAGATACGCAGTATTTT. Encoded protein: CASSPLAGPSTDTQYF.

The chain is built from TRBV11-2 and TRBJ2-3; perhaps TRBD1 as D (5 bases). The CDR3 totals 14 residues. The V and J ends lost 4 bases and 4 bases respectively, with 12 bases between them. CDR1 is SGHAT, CDR2 FQNNGV, per germline. In nucleotides, the CDR3 is TGTGCCAGCAGCTCGTCCCTAGGGGCAGATACGCAGTATTTT. Residues: CASSSSLGADTQYF.

This sequence joins TRBV11-2 and TRBJ2-2, with TRBD1 matching 7 bases. Germline CDR1 and CDR2: SGHAT and FQNNGV. The CDR3 length is 17 residues. V gave up 5 bases and J gave up 0 bases; unmatched junction bases: 9. As DNA, the CDR3 is TGTGCCAGCAGCCTATTAGGGACAGCAGCGAACACCGGGGAGCTGTTTTTT. It is translated as CASSLLGTAANTGELFF.

This chain uses TRBV2 with TRBJ1-4; D remains ambiguous. V was shortened by 6 bases and J by 7 bases, with 9 bases between the two germline ends. This CDR3 spans 12 amino acids. From germline, CDR1 is SNHLY and CDR2 FYNNEI. This CDR3 is CASRIDSEKLFF. Written as DNA, the CDR3 is TGTGCCAGCAGAATAGACTCTGAAAAACTGTTTTTT.

Remarks on this clone: Other DNA sequences in this sample translate to the same CDR3. The rearrangement links TRBV5-8 to TRBJ1-4, with D possibly matching TRBD1 (5 bases). Germline CDR1 SGHTS, CDR2 YDEGEE. This CDR3 has 16 residues. Trimming removed 5 bases at V and 7 bases at J, with 21 bases between. CDR3 DNA: TGTGCCAGCAGTTTGAGTGTCCGGGGGTTTGGTGAAAAACTGTTTTTT. Its protein product is CASSLSVRGFGEKLFF.

This chain joins TRBV5-1 and TRBJ2-7, with D possibly matching TRBD2 (5 bases). In germline, CDR1 is SGHRS, CDR2 YFSETQ. The CDR3 sequence is 17 residues long. The ends were cut back, 4 bases at V and 6 bases at J, with 26 bases in the middle. CDR3 in amino acids: CASSPGTAILYGVEQYF. Here the CDR3 DNA reads TGCGCCAGCAGCCCAGGAACGGCAATCCTGTACGGGGTCGAGCAGTACTTC.

This clone was observed a handful of times. The chain carries TRBV7-6 and TRBJ1-6, with TRBD1 as a possible D gene (5 bases). The V gene's germline CDR1 is SGHVS and CDR2 FNYEAQ. This CDR3 comprises 15 residues. Deletions cut 1 base from V and 11 bases from J, with 15 bases between. The CDR3 DNA reads as TGTGCCAGCAGCTTAGGGGGAAGGGGATGGACACCCCTCCACTTT. It encodes CASSLGGRGWTPLHF.

This sequence joins TRBV5-1 and TRBJ2-7; no definite D call. The germline V gene encodes CDR1 SGHRS and CDR2 YFSETQ. The CDR3 runs 13 residues. Trimming removed 3 bases at V and 2 bases at J, with 9 bases between. CDR3 region: CASSYDTPYEQYF. DNA for the CDR3: TGCGCCAGCAGCTACGACACACCCTACGAGCAGTACTTC.

V usage is TRBV4-2 and J usage is TRBJ1-5, with 9 bases lining up with TRBD1. V was pared by 5 bases and J by 4 bases, with 6 bases of the junction left unmatched. Germline values: CDR1 LGHNA, CDR2 YNFKEQ. The CDR3 totals 15 residues. The CDR3 reads CASSIQGAANQPQHF. CDR3 sequence (DNA): TGTGCCAGCAGCATACAGGGGGCTGCGAATCAGCCCCAGCATTTT.

The rearrangement uses TRBV5-1 and TRBJ1-1, with D tentatively TRBD1 (6 bases). The CDR3 sequence is 14 residues long. V was trimmed by 2 bases and J by 0 bases, leaving 8 bases between them. The V gene's germline CDR1 is SGHRS and CDR2 YFSETQ. The CDR3 DNA is TGCGCCAGCAGCTTCGACAGGCTGAACACTGAAGCTTTCTTT. It encodes CASSFDRLNTEAFF.

The chain employs TRBV5-1 and TRBJ1-1, with D unresolved. This CDR3 region has 15 residues. Trimming removed 6 bases at V and 0 bases at J, with 15 bases between. CDR1 and CDR2 from the germline V gene are SGHRS and YFSETQ. The CDR3 region is CASTMGQVMNTEAFF. The DNA of the CDR3 is TGCGCCAGCACTATGGGTCAGGTAATGAACACTGAAGCTTTCTTT.

This clone was recorded only once. The genes are TRBV27 and TRBJ2-2, with a tentative D call TRBD2 (5 bases). This CDR3 has 16 amino acids. CDR1 and CDR2 from the germline V gene are MNHEY and SMNVEV (reference sequence). With 3 bases removed from V and 5 bases from J, the gap between germline ends came to 16 bases. This CDR3 is CASSFRGRVSTGELFF. Here the CDR3 DNA reads TGTGCCAGCAGTTTCCGGGGTAGGGTCTCAACCGGGGAGCTGTTTTTT.

V usage is TRBV5-8 and J usage is TRBJ2-4; D perhaps matches TRBD2 (5 bases). The CDR3 is made up of 10 amino acids. The germline V and J ends were trimmed by 7 bases and 11 bases, with 10 bases remaining between them. CDR1 is SGHTS, CDR2 YDEGEE, per germline. In DNA, the CDR3 is TGTGCCAGCGCCCGGACTGTTCAGTACTTC. Protein: CASARTVQYF.

The chain has TRBV6-5 and TRBJ1-5; D call uncertain. The CDR3 covers 15 residues. Germline values: CDR1 MNHEY, CDR2 SVGAGI. With 6 bases removed from V and 0 bases from J, the gap between germline ends came to 12 bases. CDR3 coding DNA: TGTGCCAGCAGGACGGTGACATATAGCAATCAGCCCCAGCATTTT. This codes for CASRTVTYSNQPQHF.

CDR3 nucleotides: TGTGCCAGCAGCCCCTACCAGCGGGACAGGCCACCCTTGTCATGGCCCGGGGAGCTGTTTTTT. Translation gives CASSPYQRDRPPLSWPGELFF. The rearrangement links TRBV14 to TRBJ2-2, with D possibly matching TRBD1 (8 bases). The CDR3 spans 21 residues. Germline CDR1 reads SGHDN; CDR2 reads FVKESK. Trimming cost V 4 bases and J 6 bases, with 33 bases left between them. The full variable domain, with the rest looked up from reference TRBV14 and TRBJ2-2, is EAGVTQFPSHSVIEKGQTVTLRCDPISGHDNLYWYRRVMGKEIKFLLHFVKESKQDESGMPNNRFLAERTGGTYSTLKVQPAELEDSGVYFCASSPYQRDRPPLSWPGELFFGEGSRLTVL.

The chain combines TRBV4-1 with TRBJ2-3, with 11 bases identical to TRBD2. Germline-derived CDR1 and CDR2 are MGHRA and YSYEKL. V lost 0 bases, J lost 6 bases, and 8 bases stayed unmatched. This CDR3 has 17 residues. Here the CDR3 DNA reads TGCGCCAGCAGCCAAGAACCTAGCGGGGGGTTCATGGATACGCAGTATTTT. It yields the protein CASSQEPSGGFMDTQYF.

The chain carries TRBV10-3 and TRBJ2-2; 8 bases line up with TRBD1. V lost 0 bases, J lost 5 bases, and 5 bases stayed unmatched. This CDR3 has 16 residues. Germline V gives CDR1 ENHRY, CDR2 SYGVKD. CDR3 sequence: CAISESQGAWTGELFF. In DNA form, the CDR3 reads TGTGCCATCAGTGAGTCCCAGGGGGCATGGACCGGGGAGCTGTTTTTT.

This sequence joins TRBV28 and TRBJ1-2; D might be TRBD1 (5 bases). CDR1 and CDR2 (germline): MDHEN, SYDVKM. The CDR3 spans 15 residues. With 3 bases removed from V and 2 bases from J, the gap between germline ends came to 13 bases. CDR3 DNA: TGTGCCAGCAGTTTGTTGGGCAGGGCAAACTATGGCTACACCTTC. This codes for CASSLLGRANYGYTF.

The chain is built from TRBV27 and TRBJ2-5; D possibly corresponds to TRBD1 (6 bases). The J call may be wrong; the DNA end is better matched by TRBJ2-7. The germline V gene encodes CDR1 MNHEY and CDR2 SMNVEV (reference sequence). CDR3 length: 15 residues. CDR3 loop: CASSHQGLLAYEQYF. DNA of the CDR3: TGTGCCAGCAGTCACCAGGGGCTCCTGGCCTACGAGCAGTACTTC.

The CDR3 DNA sequence: TGTGCCAGAAGTCCCGGACAGGCCTGCACAGATACGCAGTATTTT. Its translation is CARSPGQACTDTQYF. The rearrangement uses TRBV5-3 and TRBJ2-3; 7 bases agree with TRBD1. TRBV5-3 is an ORF for which the function is uncertain. The V segment lost 5 bases and the J segment 1 base; nucleotides outside the gene matches: 7. This CDR3 is built from 15 residues.

With respect to this clone: An end of the junction differs from the germline gene, which may be a read error. The gene calls are TRBV5-8 and TRBJ2-5; tentative D call: TRBD2 (6 bases). From germline, CDR1 is SGHTS and CDR2 YDEGEE. This CDR3 comprises 19 residues. CDR3: CANSGSGLIFTETQETQYF. The CDR3 region has the DNA TGTGCCAACAGCGGTAGCGGCCTTATCTTTACCGAGACACAAGAGACCCAGTACTTC.

The chain couples TRBV25-1 to TRBJ2-1, with 10 positions matching TRBD1. The CDR3 loop spans 17 amino acids. In germline, CDR1 is MGHDK, CDR2 SYGVNS. The ends lost 1 base at V and 8 bases at J; junction bases unmatched: 11. CDR3 sequence (DNA): TGTGCCAGCAGTGAATGGTATTATGGGGACAGGGGCCATGAGCAGTTCTTC. Translating gives CASSEWYYGDRGHEQFF.

The V and J genes are TRBV6-6 and TRBJ2-7, with D unclear. The CDR3 extends over 11 amino acids. The germline V gene has CDR1 MNHNY and CDR2 SVGAGI (reference sequence). V lost 1 base and J lost 6, with 4 bases in between. CDR3: CASSYLGEQYV. In nucleotides, the CDR3 is TGTGCCAGCAGTTACTTGGGCGAGCAGTACGTC.

V gene TRBV5-1 combines with J gene TRBJ2-1; the match to TRBD2 covers 8 bases. The CDR3 is 15 residues long. J lost 7 bases, V lost 0 bases, and 6 bases had no gene match. Germline V CDR1 and CDR2: SGHRS, YFSETQ. The CDR3 spells CASSLDSGGRNEQFF. The CDR3 bases are TGCGCCAGCAGCTTGGACAGCGGGGGCCGGAATGAGCAGTTCTTC.

V gene TRBV18 combines with J gene TRBJ1-3, with a possible D match to TRBD1 (5 bases). Germline CDR1 is KGHSH and CDR2 is LQKENI. Trimming removed 3 bases from V and 3 bases from J, with 6 bases in between. The CDR3 extends over 13 amino acids. The CDR3 bases are TGTGCCAGCTCACCGGGACTTGGAAACACCATATATTTT. Amino acid sequence: CASSPGLGNTIYF.

This clone was seen a few times. The genes are TRBV6-6 and TRBJ2-3; TRBD1 is a possible D gene (7 bases). Germline CDR1 and CDR2: MNHNY and SVGAGI (reference sequence). The CDR3 is made up of 16 amino acids. Trimming took 2 bases from V and 0 from J, leaving 12 bases between them. The CDR3 spells CASSYRGTVSTDTQYF. CDR3 DNA: TGTGCCAGCAGTTACCGCGGGACAGTTAGCACAGATACGCAGTATTTT.

The rearrangement links TRBV5-6 to TRBJ2-5; 13 positions agree with TRBD2. CDR1 is SGHDT, CDR2 YYEEEE, per germline. V lost 1 base to trimming and J lost 1 base; unmatched junction nucleotides: 4. This CDR3 contains 17 residues. The CDR3 here is CASSLLTSGGFQETQYF. The CDR3 nucleotides are TGTGCCAGCAGCTTGCTGACTAGCGGGGGGTTCCAAGAGACCCAGTACTTC.